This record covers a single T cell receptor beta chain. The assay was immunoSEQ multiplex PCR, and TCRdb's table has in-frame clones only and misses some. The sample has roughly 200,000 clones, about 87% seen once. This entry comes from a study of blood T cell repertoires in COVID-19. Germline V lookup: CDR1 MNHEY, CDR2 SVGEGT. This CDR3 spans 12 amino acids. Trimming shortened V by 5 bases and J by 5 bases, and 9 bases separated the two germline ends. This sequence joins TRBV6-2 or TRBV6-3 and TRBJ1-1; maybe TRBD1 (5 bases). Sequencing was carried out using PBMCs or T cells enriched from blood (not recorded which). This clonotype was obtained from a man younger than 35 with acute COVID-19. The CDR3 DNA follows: TGTGCCAGCAGTCACCCAGGGACTGAAGCTTTCTTT. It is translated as CASSHPGTEAFF.